The source of this T cell receptor (beta chain) is a study of T cell responses to AZD1222 COVID-19 vaccine. General study results and limits: Donors were mostly white British, more females; clonal diversity possibly underestimated. Baseline seropositives among AZD1222 recipients totaled only six or seven.

Points on this clone: The antigen is unknown.

CDR1 and CDR2 from the germline V gene are MDHEN and SYDVKM. V was pared by 2 bases and J by 3 bases, with 20 bases between. CDR3 length equals 17 residues. Profiled with immunoSEQ multiplex PCR; TCRdb holds only in-frame clones, not every one. Counted here are some 83,000 clones, more than 75% occurring once; the ten biggest clones make up 8.5% to 10%. This TCR came from an adult in good health. The sequencing here drew on peripheral blood, taken on day 0 of AZD1222 vaccination. The rearrangement uses TRBV28 and TRBJ2-7; possible D gene TRBD1, 6 bases. The CDR3 DNA follows: TGTGCCAGCAGTTTAAATCGGTGGGGGCAGGGTAACTACGAGCAGTACTTC. It specifies CASSLNRWGQGNYEQYF.